These 15 T cell receptor beta chains came from one sample sequenced in a study of identical twins listed by TCRdb under 2016. Preparation of the library involved 5' RACE. Sequencing instrument: Illumina HiSeq 2000. TCRdb trimmed public reads at Q25 via fastp, called clones via MiXCR and kept in-frame beta chains. Rows are unified per CDR3 protein, each entry keeping the most common DNA and genes. This sample has around 670,000 distinct CDR3 sequences in its table, and 5.5% to 6.5% of those were observed once. The top ten hold 1.5% to 2% of the sample. Source material: naive T cells sorted from blood. The cell subset or site label, as the study defines it: cells isolated with a human naive T-cell isolation kit. Receptors originate from a man aged 18 to 30 in good health.

This chain uses TRBV3-1 with TRBJ2-2; no clear D gene. The germline gives CDR1 LGHDT, CDR2 YNNKEL (reference sequence). The CDR3 sequence is 14 residues long. Trimming removed 4 bases at V and 8 bases at J, with 14 bases between. This chain's CDR3 is CASSLDPLPGELFF. CDR3 bases: TGTGCCAGCAGCCTAGACCCGCTTCCGGGGGAGCTGTTTTTT.

This clonotype was found many times. V gene TRBV27 combines with J gene TRBJ2-1; D is possibly TRBD1 (5 bases). Looked up from germline, CDR1 is MNHEY and CDR2 is SMNVEV (reference sequence). The CDR3 length is 13 residues. Here the CDR3 reads CAVKGLSYNEQFF. The DNA for the CDR3 is TGTGCAGTGAAGGGGCTCTCCTACAATGAGCAGTTCTTC.

This clonotype showed up many times. The V call is TRBV15, the J call TRBJ2-3, with a possible D match to TRBD2 (6 bases). V shed 1 base and J shed 6 bases, with 14 bases lying between them. The CDR3 contains 15 residues. The germline V gene encodes CDR1 LNHNV and CDR2 YYDKDF (reference sequence). The CDR3 bases are TGTGCCACCAGCAGAGGACGGACGGGGACTGATACGCAGTATTTT. This encodes CATSRGRTGTDTQYF.

The rearrangement links TRBV12-3 or TRBV12-4 to TRBJ2-5, with a weak D call TRBD2 (6 bases). This CDR3 is built from 15 residues. The V end lost 4 bases, the J end lost 1 base, and 13 bases lay between the germline ends. CDR3 protein: CASSSTRRPQETQYF. CDR3 bases: TGTGCCAGCAGTTCGACTAGAAGACCCCAAGAGACCCAGTACTTC.

This clonotype was detected ten times or more. This chain connects TRBV20-1 to TRBJ1-5, with a tentative D call TRBD1 (5 bases). Per the germline V gene, CDR1 is DFQATT and CDR2 is SNEGSKA (reference sequence). The CDR3 length is 14 residues. The germline V and J ends were trimmed by 5 bases and 4 bases, with 15 bases remaining between them. CDR3 in amino acids: CSASAGTGNQPQHF. The CDR3 DNA reads TGCAGTGCTTCCGCCGGGACCGGTAATCAGCCCCAGCATTTT.

This clonotype has only a few counts. The genes are TRBV6-1 and TRBJ2-1, with D perhaps matching TRBD2 (6 bases). Germline V gene lookup returns CDR1 MNHNS and CDR2 SASEGT. The CDR3 covers 18 residues. Trimming left V 7 bases short and J 4 bases short, with 26 bases between. CDR3 region: CASIPPGVGPLWYNEQFF. The DNA of the CDR3 is TGTGCCAGCATCCCCCCGGGGGTTGGACCTTTGTGGTACAATGAGCAGTTCTTC.

In this sample, this clonotype turned up many times. The chain is built from TRBV5-1 and TRBJ1-1, with 9 bases aligning to TRBD1. V lost 4 bases to trimming and J lost 0 bases; unmatched junction nucleotides: 10. This CDR3 is 17 amino acids long. Germline assignment: CDR1 SGHRS and CDR2 YFSETQ. Here the CDR3 reads CASSERTGVRMNTEAFF. The DNA of the CDR3 is TGCGCCAGCAGCGAGCGGACAGGGGTCAGAATGAACACTGAAGCTTTCTTT.

This clonotype was recorded at least ten times. V and J are TRBV5-6 and TRBJ2-3; D possibly corresponds to TRBD2 (5 bases). The CDR3 loop spans 15 amino acids. V lost 1 base, J lost 5 bases, and 14 bases lay in between. Germline V gene lookup returns CDR1 SGHDT and CDR2 YYEEEE. CDR3 DNA: TGTGCCAGCAGCTTGTACGGGGAGTACGGAGATACGCAGTATTTT. Amino acids: CASSLYGEYGDTQYF.

This clonotype appeared many times. The V gene is TRBV12-3 or TRBV12-4, the J gene TRBJ2-5; 9 nucleotides line up with TRBD1. V lost 0 bases, J lost 4 bases, and 3 bases stayed unmatched. The CDR3 extends over 15 amino acids. As DNA, the CDR3 is TGTGCCAGCAGTTTAGCGACGGGACAGGGAGAGACCCAGTACTTC. It is translated as CASSLATGQGETQYF.

This clonotype has ten or more counts. The chain uses TRBV27 and TRBJ2-1, with D maybe TRBD2 (7 bases). V was cut by 7 bases and J by 1 base, with 17 bases left in between. The CDR3 is 16 residues long. Germline CDR1 is MNHEY and CDR2 is SMNVEV (reference sequence). This CDR3 reads CASNGGGATSYNEQFF. The DNA for the CDR3 is TGTGCCAGCAATGGAGGGGGGGCGACTTCCTACAATGAGCAGTTCTTC.

The chain couples TRBV7-2 to TRBJ1-1, with D unresolved. This CDR3 is built from 15 residues. The germline V and J ends were trimmed by 1 base and 0 bases, with 9 bases remaining between them. From germline, CDR1 is SGHTA and CDR2 FQGNSA. In DNA, the CDR3 is TGTGCCAGCAGCTTAGACCAGATCATGAACACTGAAGCTTTCTTT. Its protein is CASSLDQIMNTEAFF.

The sample holds a few counts of this clonotype. The CDR3 is CASSPMTALQETQYF. Written as DNA, the CDR3 is TGTGCCAGCTCACCAATGACAGCCCTCCAGGAGACCCAGTACTTC. The chain carries TRBV18 and TRBJ2-5, with D possibly matching TRBD1 (5 bases). Germline CDR1 KGHSH, CDR2 LQKENI. The CDR3 is 15 amino acids. Trimming took 2 bases from V and 5 from J, leaving 15 bases between them.

In this sample, this clonotype turned up many times. The chain is built from TRBV5-1 and TRBJ2-6; D is unclear. The V end lost 5 bases, the J end lost 0 bases, and 6 bases lay between the germline ends. The CDR3 runs 14 residues. Per the germline V gene, CDR1 is SGHRS and CDR2 is YFSETQ. The CDR3 protein is CASRNRSGANVLTF. The CDR3 nucleotides are TGCGCCAGCAGAAACCGCTCTGGGGCCAACGTCCTGACTTTC.

This clonotype occurred many times. This chain uses TRBV12-3 or TRBV12-4 with TRBJ2-6; 8 bases are shared with TRBD1. Germline trimming cut 6 bases from V and 1 base from J; bases unmatched to any gene: 8. The CDR3 runs to 17 residues. The CDR3 protein is CASSHPGQDSGANVLTF. CDR3 DNA sequence: TGTGCCAGCAGCCACCCGGGACAGGATTCTGGGGCCAACGTCCTGACTTTC.

This clonotype has more than one count but fewer than ten. The chain couples TRBV7-9 to TRBJ2-5, with D perhaps given as TRBD1 or TRBD2 (5 bases each). CDR1 is SEHNR and CDR2 is FQNEAQ in the germline V gene (reference sequence). This CDR3 has 13 residues. V lost 7 bases to trimming and J lost 1 base, with 10 bases between them. This CDR3 reads CASKRGAQETQYF. The CDR3 DNA reads as TGTGCCAGCAAACGAGGGGCCCAAGAGACCCAGTACTTC.